A selection of T cell receptor beta chains follows, all from one sample in a study of cytotoxic CD8 clonotypes in ibrutinib-treated CLL. Generated by immunoSEQ multiplex PCR, the TCRdb table keeps only in-frame clones and is missing some. The data hold 270,000 or so clones, with roughly 76% observed a single time. The sequenced sample was PBMCs, obtained at disease progression, from a patient treated with ibrutinib. These TCRs come from a human donor with chronic lymphocytic leukemia. Each CDR3 is given with its conserved first and last residue. A D gene is named only where the DNA matches it firmly. Clone sizes are given selectively: once, few, many, or a class where the clone is expanded.

TRBV5-1	15	TRBD1	NA	TRBJ1-1	TGCGCCAGCAGCCGTCCCGGGACAGGGAACACTGAAGCTTTCTTT	CASSRPGTGNTEAFF
TRBV4-3	17	TRBD1	NA	TRBJ1-5	TGCGCCAGCAGCCCCGGCAGGGGGAAAGTGGGCAATCAGCCCCAGCATTTT	CASSPGRGKVGNQPQHF
TRBV4-1	17	TRBD2	NA	TRBJ2-1	TGCGCCAGCAGCCCCCTGACTAGCGGGGGATCCTACAATGAGCAGTTCTTC	CASSPLTSGGSYNEQFF
TRBV19	13	NA	NA	TRBJ2-5	TGTGCCAGTAGTATTGTACCGGCAGAGACCCAGTACTTC	CASSIVPAETQYF
TRBV4-1	15	NA	NA	TRBJ2-1	TGCGCCAGCAGCCAAGAGATCGCCCTTTACAATGAGCAGTTCTTC	CASSQEIALYNEQFF
TRBV28	15	NA	NA	TRBJ2-6	TGTGCCAGCAGTTTCCAAGACTCTGGGGCCAACGTCCTGACTTTC	CASSFQDSGANVLTF
TRBV9	15	NA	NA	TRBJ2-3	TGTGCCAGCAGCGTAGAGGGGGAAGGCACAGATACGCAGTATTTT	CASSVEGEGTDTQYF
TRBV25-1	15	TRBD2	NA	TRBJ2-1	TGTGCCAGCAGTCCCCGGACTAGCGGGAGATCGGAGCAGTTCTTC	CASSPRTSGRSEQFF
TRBV2	14	NA	NA	TRBJ2-6	TGTGCCAGCAGGCAACGATCTGGGGCCAACGTCCTGACTTTC	CASRQRSGANVLTF
TRBV14	13	NA	NA	TRBJ1-2	TGTGCCAGCAGCCAAGATCTTCGCTATGGCTACACCTTC	CASSQDLRYGYTF
TRBV2	20	TRBD2	NA	TRBJ2-7	TGTGCCAGCAGTGAAGCAAACCGGGACTATGTTAACTCTAGCTCCTACGAGCAGTACTTC	CASSEANRDYVNSSSYEQYF
TRBV9	14	NA	NA	TRBJ1-3	TGTGCCAGCAGCGTGGGGGAGTTGGGAAACACCATATATTTT	CASSVGELGNTIYF
TRBV28	14	NA	NA	TRBJ2-2	TGTGCCAGCAGCCTCGGGGAAGTGACCGGGGAGCTGTTTTTT	CASSLGEVTGELFF
TRBV6-5	14	NA	NA	TRBJ1-2	TGTGCCAGCAGCGCTCGGGGGGGAAACTATGGCTACACCTTC	CASSARGGNYGYTF
TRBV6-5	15	TRBD2	once	TRBJ2-2	TGTGCCAGCAGTTACTGGACTAGTAACACCGGGGAGCTGTTTTTT	CASSYWTSNTGELFF
TRBV7-9	17	TRBD1	NA	TRBJ2-3	TGTGCCAGCAGCTTAGCGTCCCGACAGGGATACACAGATACGCAGTATTTT	CASSLASRQGYTDTQYF
TRBV29-1	13	TRBD1	once	TRBJ2-7	TGCAGCGTGCTCCCGGGACAGGGCTACGAGCAGTACTTC	CSVLPGQGYEQYF
TRBV14	18	NA	NA	TRBJ2-3	TGTGCCAGCAGCCAAGATCTAGGTTGGGGGGGCGCACCAGATACGCAGTATTTT	CASSQDLGWGGAPDTQYF
TRBV6-6	14	NA	NA	TRBJ1-2	TGTGCCAGCAGGGGGACACCTACTAACTATGGCTACACCTTC	CASRGTPTNYGYTF
TRBV11-3	15	TRBD2	NA	TRBJ2-3	TGTGCCAGCAGCCCTGGAGCGGGAGAGACAGATACGCAGTATTTT	CASSPGAGETDTQYF
TRBV18	11	NA	few	TRBJ1-1	TGTGCCAGCTCCCCTGCAACTGAAGCTTTCTTT	CASSPATEAFF
TRBV6-5	14	NA	NA	TRBJ1-2	TGTGCCAGCAGTTCTCCAGGAGGGTCGGATGGCTACACCTTC	CASSSPGGSDGYTF
TRBV2	16	TRBD1	once	TRBJ1-5	TGTGCCAGCGGACAGGGGGCTGGCACGAGCAATCAGCCCCAGCATTTT	CASGQGAGTSNQPQHF
TRBV15	17	NA	NA	TRBJ1-2	TGTGCCACCAGCAGGGAGGCAGCGGGACATAGGCTGTATGGCTACACCTTC	CATSREAAGHRLYGYTF
TRBV20-1	11	NA	NA	TRBJ1-4	TGCAGTGCCGGACGGGGCGAAAAACTGTTTTTT	CSAGRGEKLFF
TRBV5-1	14	NA	NA	TRBJ1-2	TGCGCCAGCAGCTACCGGGCAGGGAGCTATGGCTACACCTTC	CASSYRAGSYGYTF
TRBV6-5	16	TRBD2	NA	TRBJ2-1	TGTGCCAGCAGTTACCCGACTAGCGGGAGGGTTCGTGAGCAGTTCTTC	CASSYPTSGRVREQFF
TRBV18	14	TRBD2	once	TRBJ2-7	TGTGCCAGCTCACCGACCAGCGGGAGGCACGAGCAGTACTTC	CASSPTSGRHEQYF
TRBV11-2	12	NA	few	TRBJ1-4	TGTGCCAGCAGCTTAGGGAGGGAAAAACTGTTTTTT	CASSLGREKLFF
TRBV7-9	15	TRBD2	once	TRBJ2-7	TGTGCCAGCAGCTTAGTCGCGGGGGTTGTCTACGAGCAGTACTTC	CASSLVAGVVYEQYF
TRBV29-1	13	TRBD1	NA	TRBJ2-7	TGCAGCGTGTATGGACAGGGGGCAAGCGAGCAGTACTTC	CSVYGQGASEQYF
TRBV5-8	17	TRBD1	NA	TRBJ1-3	TGTGCCAGCAGCACCCGGACAGGGCCTGCCTCTGGAAACACCATATATTTT	CASSTRTGPASGNTIYF
TRBV29-1	15	NA	NA	TRBJ2-6	TGCAGCGTTGGGTCTCGGGGACCTGGGGCCAACGTCCTGACTTTC	CSVGSRGPGANVLTF
TRBV9	15	NA	NA	TRBJ2-1	TGTGCCAGCAGCGTAGGAGGGGGTGTGCTAGATGAGCAGTTCTTC	CASSVGGGVLDEQFF
TRBV27	15	TRBD2	NA	TRBJ2-3	TGTGCCAGCAGTTTTTTCAGCGGGGGTACAGATACGCAGTATTTT	CASSFFSGGTDTQYF
TRBV11-2	14	NA	NA	TRBJ2-7	TGTGCCAGCAGCACAATACGGAAACGGAACGAGCAGTACTTC	CASSTIRKRNEQYF
TRBV6-5	14	NA	few	TRBJ1-3	TGTGCCAGCAGCCCGTCGAGCCCTGGAAACACCATATATTTT	CASSPSSPGNTIYF